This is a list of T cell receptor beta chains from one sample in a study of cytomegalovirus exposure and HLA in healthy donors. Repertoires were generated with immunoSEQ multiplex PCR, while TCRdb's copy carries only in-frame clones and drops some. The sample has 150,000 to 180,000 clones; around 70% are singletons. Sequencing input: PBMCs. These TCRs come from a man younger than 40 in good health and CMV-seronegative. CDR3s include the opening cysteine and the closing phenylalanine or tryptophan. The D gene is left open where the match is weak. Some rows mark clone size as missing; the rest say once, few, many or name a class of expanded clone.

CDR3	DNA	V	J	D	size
CASSLPGETLNEKLFF	TGTGCCAGCAGCTTACCGGGGGAGACACTAAATGAAAAACTGTTTTTT	TRBV7-9	TRBJ1-4	.	.
CASSFGQGYYNEQFF	TGCGCCAGCAGCTTTGGACAGGGATACTACAATGAGCAGTTCTTC	TRBV5-1	TRBJ2-1	TRBD1	.
CASSLPGTNTGELFF	TGTGCCAGCAGCTTGCCAGGAACGAACACCGGGGAGCTGTTTTTT	TRBV5-4	TRBJ2-2	.	.
CASSLGQVPSPLHF	TGCGCCAGCAGCTTGGGACAGGTGCCTTCACCCCTCCACTTT	TRBV5-1	TRBJ1-6	.	.
CASSLDTGLNQPQHF	TGCGCCAGCAGCTTGGATACAGGGCTTAATCAGCCCCAGCATTTT	TRBV5-1	TRBJ1-5	.	.
CASSQAGTGSSYNSPLHF	TGCGCCAGCAGCCAGGCCGGGACAGGGAGCTCCTATAATTCACCCCTCCACTTT	TRBV4-1	TRBJ1-6	TRBD1	.
CASSFPAIAYEQYF	TGTGCCAGCAGTTTTCCAGCGATCGCCTACGAGCAGTACTTC	TRBV28	TRBJ2-7	.	.
CASSVQGHTDTQYF	TGTGCCAGCAGCGTACAGGGGCACACAGATACGCAGTATTTT	TRBV7-6	TRBJ2-3	TRBD1	few
CASSQQGIDGYTF	TGCGCCAGCAGCCAACAGGGAATTGATGGCTACACCTTC	TRBV5-1	TRBJ1-2	.	once
CASSPSPDKPTYNEQFF	TGTGCCAGCAGCCCCTCCCCGGACAAGCCTACTTACAATGAGCAGTTCTTC	TRBV7-9	TRBJ2-1	.	.
CASSQTLASQYF	TGCGCCAGCAGCCAGACCTTAGCCTCCCAGTACTTC	TRBV5-1	TRBJ2-5	.	.
CASSQGVPGTEAFF	TGCGCCAGCAGCCAAGGGGTCCCAGGGACTGAAGCTTTCTTT	TRBV4-1	TRBJ1-1	.	.
CAISQWTSQETQYF	TGTGCCATCAGTCAGTGGACTAGCCAAGAGACCCAGTACTTC	TRBV10-3	TRBJ2-5	TRBD2	.
CASSPTGGAGYEQYF	TGTGCCAGCAGTCCGACAGGGGGCGCGGGCTACGAGCAGTACTTC	TRBV28	TRBJ2-7	TRBD1	.
CASGRAFSYEQYF	TGTGCCAGCGGGAGAGCTTTTTCCTACGAGCAGTACTTC	TRBV19	TRBJ2-7	.	.
CASSVISGGADEQFF	TGTGCCAGCAGCGTCATTAGCGGGGGGGCCGATGAGCAGTTCTTC	TRBV9	TRBJ2-1	TRBD2	.
CASSGQGERETQYF	TGTGCCAGCAGCGGACAGGGGGAGCGCGAGACCCAGTACTTC	TRBV7-9	TRBJ2-5	TRBD1	once
CASSWQGELATEAFF	TGTGCCAGCAGCTGGCAGGGGGAGTTGGCCACTGAAGCTTTCTTT	TRBV5-6	TRBJ1-1	TRBD1	.
CAWSIDRDGTGELFF	TGTGCCTGGAGTATTGACAGGGACGGCACCGGGGAGCTGTTTTTT	TRBV30	TRBJ2-2	TRBD1	few
CASSPNRGNTEAFF	TGTGCCAGCAGCCCGAACAGGGGCAACACTGAAGCTTTCTTT	TRBV14	TRBJ1-1	TRBD1	.
CATSRDMRETQYF	TGTGCCACCAGCAGAGATATGCGGGAGACCCAGTACTTC	TRBV15	TRBJ2-5	.	.
CASSASPREQFF	TGTGCCAGCAGCGCAAGCCCCCGTGAGCAGTTCTTC	TRBV9	TRBJ2-1	.	few
CASRSLSGGAETQYF	TGTGCCAGCAGGTCTCTATCAGGGGGCGCAGAGACCCAGTACTTC	TRBV28	TRBJ2-5	TRBD1	.
CATSRDQDFQETQYF	TGTGCCACCAGCAGAGATCAGGATTTCCAAGAGACCCAGTACTTC	TRBV15	TRBJ2-5	.	.
CASSDGSEKLFF	TGTGCCAGCAGCGACGGGAGTGAAAAACTGTTTTTT	TRBV6-1	TRBJ1-4	.	.
CASSLSPGGAEQFF	TGTGCCAGCAGCTTAAGCCCCGGGGGAGCAGAGCAGTTCTTC	TRBV7-8	TRBJ2-1	.	.
CASSPRLANYGYTF	TGTGCCAGCAGCCCGAGGTTAGCTAACTATGGCTACACCTTC	TRBV28	TRBJ1-2	.	.
CASSHGLAGGYEQYF	TGTGCCAGCAGCCATGGACTAGCGGGGGGCTACGAGCAGTACTTC	TRBV6-5	TRBJ2-7	TRBD2	.